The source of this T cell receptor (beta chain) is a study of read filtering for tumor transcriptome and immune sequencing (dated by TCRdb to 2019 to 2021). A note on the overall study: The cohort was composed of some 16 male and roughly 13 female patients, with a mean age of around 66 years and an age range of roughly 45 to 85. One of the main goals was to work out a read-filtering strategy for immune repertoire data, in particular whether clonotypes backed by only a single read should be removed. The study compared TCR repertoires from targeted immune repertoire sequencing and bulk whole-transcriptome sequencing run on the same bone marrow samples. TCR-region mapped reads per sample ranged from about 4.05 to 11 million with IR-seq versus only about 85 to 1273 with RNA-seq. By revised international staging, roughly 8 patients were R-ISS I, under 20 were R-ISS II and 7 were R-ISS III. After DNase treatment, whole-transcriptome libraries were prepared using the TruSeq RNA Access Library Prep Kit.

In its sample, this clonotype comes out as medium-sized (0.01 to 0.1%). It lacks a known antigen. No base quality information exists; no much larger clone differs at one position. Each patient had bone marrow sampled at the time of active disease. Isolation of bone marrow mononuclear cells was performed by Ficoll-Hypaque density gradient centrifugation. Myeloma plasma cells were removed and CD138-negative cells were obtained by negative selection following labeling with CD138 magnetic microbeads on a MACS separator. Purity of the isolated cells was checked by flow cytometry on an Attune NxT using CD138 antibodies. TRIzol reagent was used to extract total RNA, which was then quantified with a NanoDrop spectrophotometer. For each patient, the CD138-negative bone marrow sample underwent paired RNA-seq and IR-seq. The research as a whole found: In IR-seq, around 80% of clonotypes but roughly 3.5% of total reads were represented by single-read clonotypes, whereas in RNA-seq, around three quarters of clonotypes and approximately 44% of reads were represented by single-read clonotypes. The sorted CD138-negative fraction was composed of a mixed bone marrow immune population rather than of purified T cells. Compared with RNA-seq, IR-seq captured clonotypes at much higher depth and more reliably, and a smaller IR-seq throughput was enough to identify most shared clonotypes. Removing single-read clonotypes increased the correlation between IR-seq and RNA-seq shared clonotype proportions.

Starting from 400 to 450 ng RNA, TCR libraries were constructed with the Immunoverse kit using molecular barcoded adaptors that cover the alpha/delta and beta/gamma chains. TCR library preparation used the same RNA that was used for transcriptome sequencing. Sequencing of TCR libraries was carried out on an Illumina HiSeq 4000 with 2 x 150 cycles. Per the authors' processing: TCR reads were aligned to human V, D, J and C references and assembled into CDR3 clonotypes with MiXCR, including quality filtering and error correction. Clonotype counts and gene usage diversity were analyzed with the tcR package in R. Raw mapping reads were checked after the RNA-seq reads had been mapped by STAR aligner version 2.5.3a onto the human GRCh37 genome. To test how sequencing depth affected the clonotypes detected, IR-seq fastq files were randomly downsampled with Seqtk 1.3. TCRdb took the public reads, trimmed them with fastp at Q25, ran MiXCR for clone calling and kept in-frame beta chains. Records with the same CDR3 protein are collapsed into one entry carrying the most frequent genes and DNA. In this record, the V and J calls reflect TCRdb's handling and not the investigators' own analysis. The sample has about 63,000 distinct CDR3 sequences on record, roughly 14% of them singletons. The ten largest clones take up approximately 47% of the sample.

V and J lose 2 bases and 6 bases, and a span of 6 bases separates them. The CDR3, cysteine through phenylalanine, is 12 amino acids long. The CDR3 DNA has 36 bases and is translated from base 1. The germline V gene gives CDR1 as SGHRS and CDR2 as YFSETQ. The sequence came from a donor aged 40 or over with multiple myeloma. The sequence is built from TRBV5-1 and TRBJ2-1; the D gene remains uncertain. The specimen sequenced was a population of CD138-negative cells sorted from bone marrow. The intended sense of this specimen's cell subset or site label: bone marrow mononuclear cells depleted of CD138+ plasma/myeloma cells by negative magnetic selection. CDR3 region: CASSLKGNEQFF. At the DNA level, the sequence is TGCGCCAGCAGCTTAAAAGGCAATGAGCAGTTCTTC.